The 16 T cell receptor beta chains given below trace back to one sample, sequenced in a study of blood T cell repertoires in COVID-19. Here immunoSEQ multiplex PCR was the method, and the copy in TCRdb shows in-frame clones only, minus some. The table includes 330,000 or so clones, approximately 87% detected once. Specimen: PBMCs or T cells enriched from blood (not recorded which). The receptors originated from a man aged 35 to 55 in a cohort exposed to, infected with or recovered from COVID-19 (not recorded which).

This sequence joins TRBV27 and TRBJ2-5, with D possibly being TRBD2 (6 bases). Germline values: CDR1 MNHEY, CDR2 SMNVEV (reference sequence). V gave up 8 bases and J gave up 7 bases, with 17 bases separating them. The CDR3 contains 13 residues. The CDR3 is CASSLGPEGTQYF. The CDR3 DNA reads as TGTGCCAGCTCGCTAGGACCGGAGGGGACCCAGTACTTC.

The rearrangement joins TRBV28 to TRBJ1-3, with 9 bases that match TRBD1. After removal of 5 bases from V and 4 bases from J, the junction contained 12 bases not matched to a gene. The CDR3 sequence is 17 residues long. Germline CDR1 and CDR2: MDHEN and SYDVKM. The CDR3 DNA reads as TGTGCCAGCAGTCAGGGACAGGGTGGAGATGGAGGAAACACCATATATTTT. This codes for CASSQGQGGDGGNTIYF.

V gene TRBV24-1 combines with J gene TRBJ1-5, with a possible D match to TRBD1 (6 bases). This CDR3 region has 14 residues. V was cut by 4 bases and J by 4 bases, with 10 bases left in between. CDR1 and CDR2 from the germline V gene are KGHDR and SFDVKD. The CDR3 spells CATSDPRGNQPQHF. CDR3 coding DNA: TGTGCCACCAGTGACCCTAGGGGGAATCAGCCCCAGCATTTT.

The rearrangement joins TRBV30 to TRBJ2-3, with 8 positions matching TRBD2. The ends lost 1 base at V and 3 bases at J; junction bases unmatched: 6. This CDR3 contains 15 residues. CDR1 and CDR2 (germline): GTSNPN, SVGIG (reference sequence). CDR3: CAWSAGSGKTDTQYF. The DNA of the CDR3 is TGTGCCTGGAGTGCTGGTAGCGGGAAAACAGATACGCAGTATTTT. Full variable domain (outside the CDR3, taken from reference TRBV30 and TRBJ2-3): SQTIHQWPATLVQPVGSPLSLECTVEGTSNPNLYWYRQAAGRGLQLLFYSVGIGQISSEVPQNLSASRPQDRQFILSSKKLLLSDSGFYLCAWSAGSGKTDTQYFGPGTRLTVL.

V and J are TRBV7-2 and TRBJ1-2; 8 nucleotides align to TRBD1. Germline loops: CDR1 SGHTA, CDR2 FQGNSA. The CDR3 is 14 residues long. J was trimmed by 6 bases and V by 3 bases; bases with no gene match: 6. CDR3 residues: CASSFQTGVDGYTF. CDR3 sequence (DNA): TGTGCCAGCAGCTTTCAGACAGGGGTGGATGGCTACACCTTC.

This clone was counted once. The chain's CDR3 is CASRKGTGGEKLFF. CDR3 nucleotide sequence: TGTGCCAGCAGAAAAGGGACAGGAGGGGAAAAACTGTTTTTT. This chain connects TRBV2 to TRBJ1-4; 8 nucleotides line up with TRBD1. This CDR3 spans 14 amino acids. V dropped 6 bases and J dropped 8; count of bases not matched to a gene: 8. Germline CDR1 is SNHLY and CDR2 is FYNNEI.

The CDR3 DNA is TGTGCCAGCAGACCCGGGACAGGGAAATCCTACGAGCAGTACTTC. It codes for CASRPGTGKSYEQYF. The V gene is TRBV28, the J gene TRBJ2-7; TRBD1 aligns across 9 bases. This CDR3 contains 15 residues. Germline V gene lookup returns CDR1 MDHEN and CDR2 SYDVKM. Germline trimming cut 6 bases from V and 1 base from J; bases unmatched to any gene: 7.

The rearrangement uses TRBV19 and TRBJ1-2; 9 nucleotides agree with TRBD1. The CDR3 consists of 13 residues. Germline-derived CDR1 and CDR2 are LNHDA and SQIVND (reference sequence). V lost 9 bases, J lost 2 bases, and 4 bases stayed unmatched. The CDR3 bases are TGTGCCAGCGGGGACAGGGTAAACTATGGCTACACCTTC. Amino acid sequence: CASGDRVNYGYTF.

The CDR3 sequence: CASSQVTENTGELFF. DNA of the CDR3: TGCGCCAGCAGCCAAGTCACAGAAAACACCGGGGAGCTGTTTTTT. The rearrangement uses TRBV4-1 and TRBJ2-2; D call uncertain. CDR3 length: 15 residues. The germline CDR1 and CDR2 sequences are MGHRA and YSYEKL. V was pared by 1 base and J by 2 bases, with 8 bases between.

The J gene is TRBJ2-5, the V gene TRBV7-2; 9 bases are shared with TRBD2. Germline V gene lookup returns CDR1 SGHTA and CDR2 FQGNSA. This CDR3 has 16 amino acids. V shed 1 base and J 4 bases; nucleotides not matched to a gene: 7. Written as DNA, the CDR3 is TGTGCCAGCAGCTTAGTAGGCGGGAGGGTGGGAGAGACCCAGTACTTC. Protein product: CASSLVGGRVGETQYF.

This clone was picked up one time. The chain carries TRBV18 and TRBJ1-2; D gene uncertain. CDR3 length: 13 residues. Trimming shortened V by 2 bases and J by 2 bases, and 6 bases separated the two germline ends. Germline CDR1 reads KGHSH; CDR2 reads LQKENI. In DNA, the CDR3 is TGTGCCAGCTCACCATCAGTGAACTATGGCTACACCTTC. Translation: CASSPSVNYGYTF.

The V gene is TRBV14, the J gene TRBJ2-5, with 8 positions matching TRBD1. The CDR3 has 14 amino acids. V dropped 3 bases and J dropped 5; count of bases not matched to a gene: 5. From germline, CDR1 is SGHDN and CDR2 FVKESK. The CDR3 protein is CASSHRQGWETQYF. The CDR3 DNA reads TGTGCCAGCAGCCACAGACAGGGGTGGGAGACCCAGTACTTC.

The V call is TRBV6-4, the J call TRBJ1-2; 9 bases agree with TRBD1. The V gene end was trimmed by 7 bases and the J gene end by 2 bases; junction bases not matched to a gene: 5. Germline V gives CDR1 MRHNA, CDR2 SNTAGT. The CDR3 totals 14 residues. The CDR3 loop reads CASKPGTGNYGYTF. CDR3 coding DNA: TGTGCCAGCAAGCCCGGGACAGGGAACTATGGCTACACCTTC.

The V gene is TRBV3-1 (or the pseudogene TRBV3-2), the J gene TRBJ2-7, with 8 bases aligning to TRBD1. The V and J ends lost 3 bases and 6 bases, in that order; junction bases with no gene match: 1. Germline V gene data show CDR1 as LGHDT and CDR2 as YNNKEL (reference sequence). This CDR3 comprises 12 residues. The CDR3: CASSQTGVEQYF. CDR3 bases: TGTGCCAGCAGCCAGACAGGGGTCGAGCAGTACTTC.

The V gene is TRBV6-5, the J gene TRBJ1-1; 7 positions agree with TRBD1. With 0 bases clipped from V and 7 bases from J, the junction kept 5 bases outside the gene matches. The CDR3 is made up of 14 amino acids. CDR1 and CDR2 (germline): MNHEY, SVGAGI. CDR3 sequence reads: CASSYSGTVLEAFF. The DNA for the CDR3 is TGTGCCAGCAGTTACTCGGGGACAGTCCTTGAAGCTTTCTTT.

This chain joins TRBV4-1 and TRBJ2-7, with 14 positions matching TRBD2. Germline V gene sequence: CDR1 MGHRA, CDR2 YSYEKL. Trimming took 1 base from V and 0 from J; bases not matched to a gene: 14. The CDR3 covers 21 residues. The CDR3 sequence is CASSQAGTGLAGVKSSYEQYF. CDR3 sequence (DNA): TGCGCCAGCAGCCAAGCGGGTACGGGACTAGCGGGAGTGAAGAGCTCCTACGAGCAGTACTTC.